Given below is one TCR beta chain in context. Its antigen is still unknown. Between the trimmed V and J ends, which lost 6 bases and 6 bases, there was a span of 8 bases. Germline CDR1 reads SNHLY; CDR2 reads FYNNEI. The CDR3 runs 11 residues. The data were produced by immunoSEQ multiplex PCR, yet TCRdb's version contains in-frame clones alone and is incomplete. This table has fewer than 130,000 clones, approximately 90% appearing once. The data were obtained in a study of T cell responses to AZD1222 COVID-19 vaccine. The study's findings and limits: The donor cohort was predominantly white British with a female majority, and clonal diversity may have been underestimated.

Sequenced here: peripheral blood, sampled 28 days after the second AZD1222 dose. The V call is TRBV2, the J call TRBJ1-2; a weak D match, TRBD1 (5 bases). The TCR originated in an adult who received the AZD1222 COVID-19 vaccine. CDR3 nucleotides: TGTGCCAGCAGCAGGGAGGATGGCTACACCTTC. It specifies CASSREDGYTF.